This T cell receptor beta chain stems from a study of blood T cell repertoires in COVID-19 (dated by TCRdb to 2018 to 2021). Background for the entire study: Collaborator samples came from the United States, Italy and Spain and covered acute and convalescent phases of COVID-19. Samples were obtained from the ongoing ImmuneRACE study (first 160 participants) and from 950 to 1,500 subjects provided by 6 global collaborators. Subjects who had been exposed to COVID-19, were actively infected with it, or had recovered from it provided the deeply sampled blood TCRbeta repertoires that made up the dataset. The prospective study material was composed of cDNA or gDNA derived from T cells, B-cell-depleted T cells, or PBMCs. The repertoires were released in a freely available public database intended as a resource for research on the immune response to SARS-CoV-2. A de-identified subject ID, COVID-19 status, age in years and sex were almost always included in the sample metadata. Where HLA class I and class II types were available, the types were taken from metadata supplied by the sample provider, not from assay-based typing.

Collaborating institutions collected whole blood in K2EDTA tubes following their own protocols. For TCRbeta analysis, collaborators shipped samples in one of three forms: frozen whole blood, isolated PBMCs, or DNA extracted from either of those sample types. Details on this clone: Its antigen is not yet known. Per-nucleotide qualities are absent, and no much larger clonotype sits a single base away.

General findings and caveats noted by the study authors: The quantity of clinical and demographic metadata differed by source and by participant and was supplied without curation.

For CDR1 and CDR2, the germline V gene lists WSHSY and SAAADI. The CDR3 goes from the cysteine to the phenylalanine over 14 residues. The sequence is cut down to CDR3 DNA, 42 bases in frame from base 1. Trimming removed 6 bases from V and 6 bases from J, leaving 15 bases between the germline ends. The immunoSEQ Assay, a bias-controlled multiplex PCR, was used to amplify TCRbeta CDR3 regions from genomic DNA. Per the original workflow: The number of nucleated cells in each sample was estimated from the amplification of reference gene primers within the assay. To quantify the absolute abundance of each unique TCRbeta CDR3 rearrangement, sequence reads were collapsed and filtered. For each sample, productive Simpson clonality was calculated as the square root of Simpson's diversity index across productive rearrangements. TCRdb took this table from immuneACCESS and kept in-frame rearrangements with V and J called. Such tables lack part of the clones; where checked against another copy, unresolved V genes explain under half of the gap, and the rest is unexplained. That table supplies the V and J calls and clone size; D and trimming were determined from the DNA. This sample has 150,000 to 190,000 clones in its table, and approximately 92% of those were observed once. Roughly 15% of the sample belongs to the ten largest clones.

This receptor was taken from a woman between 35 and 50 years old with acute or convalescent COVID-19. The rearrangement joined TRBV10-2 to TRBJ2-1; TRBD1 is a weak D gene call, 5 bases matching. Sequenced: peripheral blood. The sequence in DNA is TGCGCCAGCAGCCTTTCCGACAGAATCAATGAGCAGTTCTTC. It translates to CASSLSDRINEQFF.